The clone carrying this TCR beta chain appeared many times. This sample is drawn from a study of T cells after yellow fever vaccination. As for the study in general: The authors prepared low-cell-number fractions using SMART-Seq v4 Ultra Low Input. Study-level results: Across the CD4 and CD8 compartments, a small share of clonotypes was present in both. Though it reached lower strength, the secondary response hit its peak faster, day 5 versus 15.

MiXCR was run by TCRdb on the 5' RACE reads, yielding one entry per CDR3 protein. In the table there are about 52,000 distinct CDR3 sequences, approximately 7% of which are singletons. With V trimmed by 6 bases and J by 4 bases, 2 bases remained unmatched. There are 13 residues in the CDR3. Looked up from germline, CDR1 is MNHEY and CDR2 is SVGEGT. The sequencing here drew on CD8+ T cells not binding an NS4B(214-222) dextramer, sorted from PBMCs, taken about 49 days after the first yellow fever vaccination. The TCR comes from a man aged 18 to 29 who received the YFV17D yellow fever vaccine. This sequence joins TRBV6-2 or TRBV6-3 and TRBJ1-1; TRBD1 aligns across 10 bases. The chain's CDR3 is CASRGTGVTEAFF. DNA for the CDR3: TGTGCCAGCAGGGGGACAGGGGTCACTGAAGCTTTCTTT.